This passage covers 14 T cell receptor beta chains from one sample sequenced in a study of blood T cell repertoires in COVID-19. Assay: immunoSEQ multiplex PCR; the TCRdb copy retains only in-frame clones and omits some. The sample records under 65,000 clones, about 90% being singletons. Sequenced sample: peripheral blood. The receptors come from a man older than 75 in a cohort sampled during active COVID-19.

CDR3 sequence reads: CASRTTSGATDTQYF. In nucleotides, the CDR3 is TGTGCCAGCAGAACGACTAGCGGGGCTACAGATACGCAGTATTTT. The chain has TRBV27 and TRBJ2-3, with 11 bases identical to TRBD2. V lost 6 bases and J lost 3; bases outside the gene matches: 5. CDR1 MNHEY and CDR2 SMNVEV come from the germline V gene (reference sequence). This CDR3 has 15 residues.

The V call is TRBV29-1, the J call TRBJ2-5; no definite D call. This CDR3 is built from 11 residues. Germline V lookup: CDR1 SQVTM, CDR2 ANQGSEA. Trimming removed 2 bases at V and 6 bases at J, with 7 bases between. The CDR3 reads CSVEPGKTQYF. As DNA, the CDR3 is TGCAGCGTTGAACCAGGAAAGACCCAGTACTTC.

The chain carries TRBV30 and TRBJ2-1, with 9 bases aligning to TRBD2. The germline V gene encodes CDR1 GTSNPN and CDR2 SVGIG (reference sequence). The trim removed 6 bases at V and 8 bases at J, leaving 8 bases unmatched. The CDR3 length is 13 residues. The CDR3 region is CACRTSASYEQFF. CDR3 sequence (DNA): TGTGCCTGCCGGACTAGCGCGTCCTATGAGCAGTTCTTC.

The chain is built from TRBV3-1 (or the pseudogene TRBV3-2) and TRBJ1-6; 7 positions agree with TRBD1. CDR1 is LGHDT and CDR2 is YNNKEL in the germline V gene (reference sequence). The J segment lost 4 bases and the V segment lost 3 bases, leaving 3 bases of the junction unmatched. This CDR3 has 15 amino acids. Here the CDR3 DNA reads TGTGCCAGCAGCCAGATGGGACAGTATAATTCACCCCTCCACTTT. It is translated as CASSQMGQYNSPLHF.

A word on this clone: Other DNA sequences in the same sample also yield this CDR3. CDR3 bases: TGTGCCAGCAGCCTACAGGGGCAAGAGACCCAGTACTTC. Residues: CASSLQGQETQYF. The V and J genes are TRBV3-1 (or the pseudogene TRBV3-2) and TRBJ2-5; 7 positions agree with TRBD1. CDR3 length: 13 amino acids. V shed 4 bases, J shed 2 bases, and the junction held 1 base outside the gene matches. Germline V lookup: CDR1 LGHDT, CDR2 YNNKEL (reference sequence).

J is TRBJ1-4 and V is TRBV5-6; a possible D gene is TRBD1 (6 bases). The V end lost 0 bases, the J end lost 8 bases, and 11 bases lay between the germline ends. Per germline, CDR1 SGHDT and CDR2 YYEEEE. This CDR3 has 14 residues. The chain's CDR3 is CASSLVGAGEKLFF. DNA of the CDR3: TGTGCCAGCAGCTTGGTGGGGGCAGGGGAAAAACTGTTTTTT.

The chain combines TRBV7-3 with TRBJ1-2, with a possible D match to TRBD1 (6 bases). The V and J ends lost 5 bases and 2 bases respectively, with 9 bases between them. The CDR3 loop spans 13 amino acids. Germline-derived CDR1 and CDR2 are SGHTA and FQGTGA. DNA for the CDR3: TGTGCCAGCAGCCCGGACAGAAACTATGGCTACACCTTC. The encoded protein is CASSPDRNYGYTF. Variable domain in full (rest from reference TRBV7-3 and TRBJ1-2): GAGVSQTPSNKVTEKGKYVELRCDPISGHTALYWYRQSLGQGPEFLIYFQGTGAADDSGLPNDRFFAVRPEGSVSTLKIQRTERGDSAVYLCASSPDRNYGYTFGSGTRLTVV.

The chain combines TRBV7-9 with TRBJ1-3; TRBD1 matches 10 bases. In germline, CDR1 is SEHNR, CDR2 FQNEAQ (reference sequence). V trimming: 5 bases; J trimming: 3 bases; junction bases outside the gene matches: 1. This CDR3 contains 14 residues. CDR3 bases: TGTGCCAGCAGCCGGACAGGGGGTGGAAACACCATATATTTT. The encoded protein is CASSRTGGGNTIYF.

The rearrangement joins TRBV5-1 to TRBJ2-1, with 7 bases fitting TRBD2. There are 15 residues in the CDR3. Trimming cost V 6 bases and J 3 bases; bases outside gene matches: 9. Germline CDR1 and CDR2: SGHRS and YFSETQ. CDR3 residues: CASTPGGTNYNEQFF. DNA of the CDR3: TGCGCCAGCACCCCCGGGGGGACGAACTACAATGAGCAGTTCTTC.

This chain uses TRBV5-1 with TRBJ1-6; D possibly corresponds to TRBD1 (6 bases). The CDR3 totals 13 residues. Germline V lookup: CDR1 SGHRS, CDR2 YFSETQ. V was trimmed by 5 bases and J by 7 bases, leaving 10 bases between them. The CDR3 sequence is CASSRGKNSPLHF. CDR3 sequence (DNA): TGCGCCAGCAGTAGGGGGAAAAATTCACCCCTCCACTTT. Filled out from reference TRBV5-1 and TRBJ1-6, the complete variable domain reads KAGVTQTPRYLIKTRGQQVTLSCSPISGHRSVSWYQQTPGQGLQFLFEYFSETQRNKGNFPGRFSGRQFSNSRSEMNVSTLELGDSALYLCASSRGKNSPLHFGNGTRLTVT.

V is TRBV6-5 and J is TRBJ1-3; weak D call: TRBD1 (5 bases). Trimming removed 8 bases at V and 0 bases at J, with 14 bases between. This CDR3 is built from 15 residues. The V gene's germline CDR1 is MNHEY and CDR2 SVGAGI. The CDR3 here is CASWPTADSGNTIYF. The CDR3 bases are TGTGCCAGCTGGCCGACAGCCGACTCTGGAAACACCATATATTTT.

This chain links TRBV30 with TRBJ2-3; D unresolved. Germline V gene data show CDR1 as GTSNPN and CDR2 as SVGIG (reference sequence). The CDR3 consists of 11 residues. Trimming pared 2 bases from V and 4 bases from J, leaving 4 bases between. CDR3 nucleotide sequence: TGTGCCTGGAGTCCGGCAGATACGCAGTATTTT. This translates into CAWSPADTQYF.

This clone is a singleton in its sample. This chain joins TRBV3-1 (or the pseudogene TRBV3-2) and TRBJ2-1; 10 nucleotides match TRBD2. CDR1 is LGHDT and CDR2 is YNNKEL in the germline V gene (reference sequence). CDR3 size: 15 residues. After removal of 4 bases from V and 9 bases from J, the junction contained 9 bases not matched to a gene. This CDR3 reads CASSLRLAGVTEQFF. In nucleotides, the CDR3 is TGTGCCAGCAGCCTCAGGCTAGCGGGGGTGACTGAGCAGTTCTTC.

J is TRBJ2-7 and V is TRBV7-8; 8 nucleotides line up with TRBD1. V was pared by 0 bases and J by 4 bases, with 2 bases of the junction left unmatched. CDR1 and CDR2 (germline): SGHVS, FQNEAQ. This CDR3 has 14 residues. The CDR3 protein is CASSLAGQAYEQYF. The CDR3 bases are TGTGCCAGCAGCTTAGCGGGACAGGCTTACGAGCAGTACTTC.